This is a list of T cell receptor beta chains from one sample in a study of T cell responses to AZD1222 COVID-19 vaccine. The repertoire was sequenced with immunoSEQ multiplex PCR; TCRdb's copy has only in-frame clones and lacks some. The sample holds under 100,000 clones, 80% to 90% seen once. The sample was peripheral blood, taken on day 0 of AZD1222 vaccination. The receptors originated from an adult in good health. Each CDR3 is given with its conserved first and last residue. Each record gives: V gene, clone size, D gene, J gene, CDR3 protein, CDR3 DNA. The D gene is left open where the match is weak. Part of the rows lack a size; the others show once, few, many or a class for expanded clones.

TRBV30,NA,TRBD2,TRBJ2-4,CAYTGGRNIQYF,TGTGCCTACACGGGAGGCCGTAACATTCAGTACTTC
TRBV14,once,NA,TRBJ1-2,CASSQEPGARGYTF,TGTGCCAGCAGCCAAGAGCCGGGGGCGCGGGGCTACACCTTC
TRBV28,NA,NA,TRBJ2-6,CASSSGTSGANVLTF,TGTGCCAGCAGTTCTGGAACCTCTGGGGCCAACGTCCTGACTTTC
TRBV3-1/TRBV3-2,NA,NA,TRBJ1-1,CASSQESYRTPAFF,TGTGCCAGCAGCCAAGAAAGTTATCGGACTCCAGCTTTCTTT
TRBV5-6,NA,NA,TRBJ2-1,CASSLDWGYNEQFF,TGTGCCAGCAGCTTGGACTGGGGATACAATGAGCAGTTCTTC
TRBV19,NA,NA,TRBJ1-5,CASGGSGNQPQHF,TGTGCCAGTGGAGGGAGTGGCAATCAGCCCCAGCATTTT
TRBV6-4,NA,NA,TRBJ1-2,CASSEWPDNYGYTF,TGTGCCAGCAGTGAATGGCCTGATAACTATGGCTACACCTTC
TRBV27,few,NA,TRBJ2-7,CASSRGLLAYEQYF,TGTGCCAGCAGCCGGGGTCTTCTGGCCTACGAGCAGTACTTC
TRBV5-5,NA,NA,TRBJ2-7,CASSPPGFHEQYF,TGTGCCAGCAGCCCCCCCGGTTTCCACGAGCAGTACTTC
TRBV7-2,NA,NA,TRBJ2-7,CASSILPESYEQYF,TGTGCCAGCAGCATATTACCCGAATCCTACGAGCAGTACTTC
TRBV4-3,NA,TRBD2,TRBJ2-2,CASSQRAGANTGELFF,TGCGCCAGCAGCCAAAGGGCGGGAGCGAACACCGGGGAGCTGTTTTTT
TRBV6-1,NA,NA,TRBJ1-5,CASSEALGGASNQPQHF,TGTGCCAGCAGTGAAGCGCTCGGAGGGGCTAGCAATCAGCCCCAGCATTTT
TRBV4-1,NA,NA,TRBJ2-5,CASSPLSDAGTQYF,TGCGCCAGCAGCCCCCTTTCGGACGCGGGGACCCAGTACTTC
TRBV25-1,NA,TRBD1,TRBJ2-4,CASSEWRGGAVFQYF,TGTGCCAGCAGTGAATGGCGAGGGGGCGCGGTCTTTCAGTACTTC
TRBV19,NA,TRBD2,TRBJ2-1,CASSDLAGSSYNEQFF,TGTGCCAGTAGTGACCTAGCGGGAAGCTCCTACAATGAGCAGTTCTTC
TRBV30,NA,TRBD1,TRBJ2-3,CAWSPGQPAKYF,TGTGCCTGGAGCCCGGGACAGCCCGCCAAATATTTT
TRBV12-3/TRBV12-4,NA,NA,TRBJ2-7,CASRGPTIYEQYF,TGTGCCAGCCGAGGACCGACGATCTACGAGCAGTACTTC
TRBV11-2,NA,NA,TRBJ2-3,CASSPTSGGNTDTQYF,TGTGCCAGCAGCCCAACCAGCGGAGGTAACACAGATACGCAGTATTTT
TRBV30,NA,NA,TRBJ2-3,CAWSVGYTDTQYF,TGTGCCTGGAGTGTAGGGTACACAGATACGCAGTATTTT
TRBV7-3,NA,NA,TRBJ1-1,CASSQIGGDTEAFF,TGTGCCAGCAGTCAAATTGGGGGCGACACTGAAGCTTTCTTT
TRBV7-9,NA,NA,TRBJ1-6,CASATGPQRSSPLHF,TGTGCCAGCGCTACAGGACCCCAACGAAGTTCACCCCTCCACTTT
TRBV7-2,NA,TRBD2,TRBJ2-7,CASSSPGTSRSLGQYF,TGTGCCAGCAGCTCTCCCGGGACTAGCCGTTCCCTAGGGCAGTACTTC
TRBV11-2,NA,NA,TRBJ1-1,CASRFWGRGSTEAFF,TGTGCCAGCAGGTTCTGGGGCCGGGGGAGTACTGAAGCTTTCTTT
TRBV18,NA,TRBD1,TRBJ2-2,CASSPPGSGGAAGELFF,TGTGCCAGCTCACCCCCCGGGTCAGGGGGCGCCGCCGGGGAGCTGTTTTTT
TRBV5-1,NA,TRBD2,TRBJ2-4,CASREGDIQYF,TGCGCCAGCCGGGAGGGGGACATTCAGTACTTC
TRBV6-2/TRBV6-3,NA,NA,TRBJ1-1,CASSLGTEAFF,TGTGCCAGCAGTTTGGGGACTGAAGCTTTCTTT
TRBV29-1,NA,TRBD2,TRBJ2-3,CSVFRAGGMTDTQYF,TGCAGCGTTTTTCGAGCGGGAGGTATGACAGATACGCAGTATTTT
TRBV5-1,NA,NA,TRBJ1-3,CASSMTERSGNTIYF,TGCGCCAGCAGCATGACGGAACGCTCTGGAAACACCATATATTTT
TRBV19,NA,NA,TRBJ1-5,CASSIAREQQPQHF,TGTGCCAGTAGTATTGCGAGGGAACAACAGCCCCAGCATTTT
TRBV15,NA,NA,TRBJ2-7,CATRLALSSYEQYF,TGTGCCACCAGGCTTGCTCTATCTTCCTACGAGCAGTACTTC
TRBV27,NA,NA,TRBJ2-3,CASSLSGLDTQYF,TGTGCCAGCAGTTTATCTGGCTTAGATACGCAGTATTTT
TRBV6-6,NA,TRBD1,TRBJ2-7,CASGTGQGVYEQYF,TGTGCCAGCGGGACGGGACAGGGGGTCTACGAGCAGTACTTC
TRBV28,NA,NA,TRBJ1-5,CASSRSNQPQHF,TGTGCCAGTTCAAGGAGCAATCAGCCCCAGCATTTT
TRBV28,once,NA,TRBJ1-2,CASSSSNYGYTF,TGTGCCAGCAGTTCAAGTAACTATGGCTACACCTTC
TRBV4-3,NA,NA,TRBJ2-7,CASSPTVFTYEQYF,TGCGCCAGCAGCCCGACCGTTTTTACCTACGAGCAGTACTTC
TRBV2,NA,NA,TRBJ2-1,CASSGDGNEQFF,TGTGCCAGCAGTGGGGACGGGAATGAGCAGTTCTTC
TRBV6-5,NA,TRBD2,TRBJ2-7,CASSYGASGDYEQYF,TGTGCCAGCAGTTACGGGGCTAGCGGGGACTACGAGCAGTACTTC
TRBV27,NA,TRBD2,TRBJ2-5,CASSLGLELETQYF,TGTGCCAGCAGTTTGGGACTAGAGTTGGAGACCCAGTACTTC
TRBV10-2,NA,NA,TRBJ2-5,CATKGAGQETQYF,TGCGCCACCAAAGGGGCAGGCCAAGAGACCCAGTACTTC
TRBV11-2,once,NA,TRBJ2-1,CASSVHAVPKPYNEQFF,TGTGCCAGCAGCGTACACGCTGTCCCCAAACCCTACAATGAGCAGTTCTTC